This T cell receptor beta chain comes out of a study of T cells in localized non-small cell lung cancer. Study outcomes and limitations: Uninvolved nearby lung showed the greatest T cell clonality, exceeding that found in tumor.

V was pared by 0 bases and J by 4 bases, with 8 bases between. Germline CDR1 is SGHDT and CDR2 is YYEEEE. The CDR3 is made up of 14 amino acids. Comments on this clone: The antigen is unknown.

Data came from immunoSEQ multiplex PCR; TCRdb stores just in-frame clones and leaves some out. The repertoire holds about 23,000 clones, with about 80% as singletons. Specimen: PBMCs, collected before any cancer treatment. The chain is built from TRBV5-6 and TRBJ1-5; weak D call: TRBD1 (6 bases). This TCR was sampled from a man between 40 and 69 years old with stage II lung adenocarcinoma. The CDR3 DNA is TGTGCCAGCAGCTTGGGGACAGCGAATCAGCCCCAGCATTTT. This sequence encodes CASSLGTANQPQHF.